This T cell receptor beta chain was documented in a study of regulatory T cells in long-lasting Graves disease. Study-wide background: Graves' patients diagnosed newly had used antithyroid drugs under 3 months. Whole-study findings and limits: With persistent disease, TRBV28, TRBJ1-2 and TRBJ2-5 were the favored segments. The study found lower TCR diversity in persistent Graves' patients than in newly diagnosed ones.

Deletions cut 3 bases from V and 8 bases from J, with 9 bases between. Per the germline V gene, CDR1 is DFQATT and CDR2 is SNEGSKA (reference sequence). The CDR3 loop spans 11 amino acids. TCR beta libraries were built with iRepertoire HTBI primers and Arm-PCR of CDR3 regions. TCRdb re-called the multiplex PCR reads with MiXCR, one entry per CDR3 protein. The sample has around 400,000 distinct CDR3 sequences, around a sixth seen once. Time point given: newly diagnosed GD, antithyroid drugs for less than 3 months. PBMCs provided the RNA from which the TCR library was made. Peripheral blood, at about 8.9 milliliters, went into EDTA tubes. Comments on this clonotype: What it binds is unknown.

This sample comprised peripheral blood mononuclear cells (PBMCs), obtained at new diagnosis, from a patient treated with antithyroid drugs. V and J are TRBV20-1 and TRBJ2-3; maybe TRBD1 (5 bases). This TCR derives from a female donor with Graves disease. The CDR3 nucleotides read TGCAGTGCTAGTCGGCAGGGTACGCAGTATTTT. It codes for CSASRQGTQYF.